One sample yielded the 9 T cell receptor beta chains listed below, sequenced in a study of shared clonotypes between healthy human individuals. Only in-frame clones appear in the TCRdb table, and some are missing; sequencing was by immunoSEQ multiplex PCR. The sample consists of 490,000 or so clones, roughly 78% of them appearing once. Sequences were obtained from PBMCs. The receptors originated from a woman aged 40 to 49 in good health. Some clones in this sample may be carry-over from other donors' samples.

Concerning this clone: One end of the junction is discordant with germline, which a read error may explain. V and J are TRBV7-2 and TRBJ2-5, with 7 bases that match TRBD2. The length of the CDR3 is 14 residues. Germline-derived CDR1 and CDR2 are SGHTA and FQGNSA. This CDR3 is CASSFLAVEETRYF. In DNA, the CDR3 is TGTGCCAGCAGCTTCCTAGCGGTCGAGGAGACCCGGTACTTC.

The rearrangement joins TRBV7-3 to TRBJ2-1; D is possibly TRBD1 (6 bases). Trimming took off 5 bases at V and 0 bases at J, with 11 bases between the two ends. The CDR3 is 15 residues long. Germline CDR1 SGHTA, CDR2 FQGTGA. The CDR3 DNA is TGTGCCAGCAGCGCAACAGGGAGCTCCTACAATGAGCAGTTCTTC. This translates into CASSATGSSYNEQFF.

The gene calls are TRBV7-2 and TRBJ2-2; D gene ambiguous. This CDR3 has 13 residues. V was clipped by 5 bases and J by 4 bases, with 8 bases between them. From germline, CDR1 is SGHTA and CDR2 FQGNSA. The CDR3 sequence: CASSPTSTGELFF. CDR3 coding DNA: TGTGCCAGCAGCCCCACCTCCACCGGGGAGCTGTTTTTT.

The chain has TRBV9 and TRBJ2-4, with D tentatively TRBD2 (6 bases). The CDR3 covers 16 residues. CDR1 and CDR2 from the germline V gene are SGDLS and YYNGEE. The V gene lost 0 bases and the J gene lost 1 base, with 11 bases spanning the gap. As DNA, the CDR3 is TGTGCCAGCAGCGTAGGGCAAGGGACTGCCAAAAACATTCAGTACTTC. This gives the protein CASSVGQGTAKNIQYF.

V usage is TRBV14 and J usage is TRBJ1-1; TRBD1 aligns across 10 bases. The V and J ends lost 4 bases and 4 bases, in that order; junction bases with no gene match: 6. CDR1 is SGHDN and CDR2 is FVKESK in the germline V gene. This CDR3 spans 15 amino acids. CDR3 residues: CASSRVTGGTTEAFF. The DNA for the CDR3 is TGTGCCAGCAGCCGGGTGACAGGGGGCACCACTGAAGCTTTCTTT.

The rearrangement links TRBV27 to TRBJ2-7; D is perhaps TRBD2 (6 bases). This CDR3 has 11 amino acids. Germline CDR1 and CDR2: MNHEY and SMNVEV (reference sequence). The germline V and J ends were trimmed by 4 bases and 7 bases, with 8 bases remaining between them. CDR3 in DNA: TGTGCCAGCAGTTGGGCGGGGGAGCAGTACTTC. Its protein is CASSWAGEQYF.

This clone was observed a few times. J is TRBJ1-1 and V is TRBV28; D is unclear. V was shortened by 4 bases and J by 1 base, with 10 bases between the two germline ends. The germline CDR1 and CDR2 sequences are MDHEN and SYDVKM. The CDR3 length is 14 residues. This CDR3 is CASSSGRANTEAFF. The CDR3 DNA sequence: TGTGCCAGCAGTTCGGGTAGGGCGAACACTGAAGCTTTCTTT.

The chain couples TRBV18 to TRBJ2-1; weak D call: TRBD2 (6 bases). This CDR3 has 15 residues. V shed 3 bases and J shed 8 bases, with 17 bases lying between them. Germline V gives CDR1 KGHSH, CDR2 LQKENI. The CDR3 bases are TGTGCCAGCTCACCGGCATTTGGGGGACTTTATGAGCAGTTCTTC. Amino acid sequence: CASSPAFGGLYEQFF.

The chain has TRBV29-1 and TRBJ2-1; D gene unclear. This CDR3 region has 15 residues. Germline V gene data show CDR1 as SQVTM and CDR2 as ANQGSEA. The V end lost 7 bases, the J end lost 10 bases, and 26 bases lay between the germline ends. The CDR3 here is CSADASDRPHPEQFF. CDR3 nucleotide sequence: TGCAGCGCGGACGCCTCGGACCGACCACATCCCGAGCAGTTCTTC.